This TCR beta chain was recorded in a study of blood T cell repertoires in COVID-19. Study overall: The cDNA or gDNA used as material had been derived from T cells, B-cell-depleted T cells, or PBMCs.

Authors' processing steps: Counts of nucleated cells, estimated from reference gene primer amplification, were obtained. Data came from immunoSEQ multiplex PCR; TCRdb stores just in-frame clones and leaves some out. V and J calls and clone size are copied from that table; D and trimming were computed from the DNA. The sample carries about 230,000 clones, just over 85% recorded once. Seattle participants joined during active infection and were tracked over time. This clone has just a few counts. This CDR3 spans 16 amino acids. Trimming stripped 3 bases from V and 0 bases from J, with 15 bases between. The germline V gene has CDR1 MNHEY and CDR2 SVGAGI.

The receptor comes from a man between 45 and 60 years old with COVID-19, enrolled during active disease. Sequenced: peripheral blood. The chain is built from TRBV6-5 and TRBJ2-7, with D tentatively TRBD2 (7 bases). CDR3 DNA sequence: TGTGCCAGCAGTTATGGTGGGCGGGGGCCCTCCTACGAGCAGTACTTC. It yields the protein CASSYGGRGPSYEQYF.